This TCR beta chain was obtained from a study of cytomegalovirus exposure and HLA in healthy donors. Whole-study context: About 80 million unique TCRs, all from HLA-typed donors, were included in an early release of the data. Study results and limitations: Exclusion applied to some V segments, including TRBV6-2 and TRBV6-3, as they were indistinguishable. When a later analysis compared HLA-associated TCR beta chains with equally common others, the HLA-associated chains turned out to be more clonally expanded and to have lower generation probabilities.

60 Vbeta and 13 Jbeta primers were used in PCR. Sequencing was performed with immunoSEQ multiplex PCR; in TCRdb, only in-frame clones are kept and a portion is missing. This table holds around 140,000 clones. A word on this clone: Its antigen is currently unknown.

V lost 0 bases and J lost 7; bases outside the gene matches: 8. The germline V gene has CDR1 SGHRS and CDR2 YFSETQ. The CDR3 runs to 16 residues. While unrecorded immune exposures were likely, the donors were nominally healthy when sampled. This chain uses TRBV5-1 with TRBJ2-2; 8 bases align to TRBD1. Sequenced: PBMCs. This TCR was recovered from a male donor in good health and CMV-seronegative. The CDR3 DNA reads as TGCGCCAGCAGCTTGGCCTGGCAGGGGGCGGACGGGGAGCTGTTTTTT. It translates to CASSLAWQGADGELFF.